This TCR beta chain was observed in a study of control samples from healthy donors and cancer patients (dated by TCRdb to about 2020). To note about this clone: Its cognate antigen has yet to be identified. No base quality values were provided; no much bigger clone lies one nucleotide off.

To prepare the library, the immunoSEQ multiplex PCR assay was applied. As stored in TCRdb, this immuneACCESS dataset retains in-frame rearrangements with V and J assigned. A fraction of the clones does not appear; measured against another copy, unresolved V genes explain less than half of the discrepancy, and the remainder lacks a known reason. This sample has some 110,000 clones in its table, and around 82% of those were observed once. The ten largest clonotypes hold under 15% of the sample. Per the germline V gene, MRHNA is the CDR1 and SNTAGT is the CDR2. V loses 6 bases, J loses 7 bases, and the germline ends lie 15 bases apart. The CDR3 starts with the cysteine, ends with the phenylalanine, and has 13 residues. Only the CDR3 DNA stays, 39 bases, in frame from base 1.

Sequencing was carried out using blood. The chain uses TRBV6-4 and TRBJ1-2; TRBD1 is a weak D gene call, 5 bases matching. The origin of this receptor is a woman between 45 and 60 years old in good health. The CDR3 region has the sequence CASRTDERGGYTF. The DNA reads TGTGCCAGCAGGACAGACGAAAGGGGTGGCTACACCTTC.